Below are 30 T cell receptor beta chains sequenced from a single sample in a study of blood T cell repertoires in COVID-19. Clones were sequenced by immunoSEQ multiplex PCR, and TCRdb holds only the in-frame ones, with some missing. Among 200,000 to 300,000 clones, 87% were seen once, and the ten largest hold just over 2.5%. Sequencing was performed on PBMCs or T cells enriched from blood (not recorded which). Receptor source: a woman in her twenties or thirties with acute COVID-19.

This chain links TRBV3-1 (or the pseudogene TRBV3-2) with TRBJ2-7; TRBD1 matches at 9 bases. This CDR3 has 15 residues. V lost 1 base to trimming and J lost 1 base; unmatched junction nucleotides: 2. The germline gives CDR1 LGHDT, CDR2 YNNKEL (reference sequence). CDR3 coding DNA: TGTGCCAGCAGCCAAGCGACAGGGGGTTCCTACGAGCAGTACTTC. As protein: CASSQATGGSYEQYF.

The J gene is TRBJ2-2, the V gene TRBV11-2; 13 nucleotides agree with TRBD2. The V gene's germline CDR1 is SGHAT and CDR2 FQNNGV. The CDR3 is 15 amino acids. With 11 bases clipped from V and 6 bases from J, the junction kept 9 bases outside the gene matches. CDR3 sequence reads: CAGRGLAGVAGELFF. The CDR3 coding sequence is TGTGCCGGACGAGGACTAGCGGGGGTAGCCGGGGAGCTGTTTTTT.

The table lists this clone with a few counts. J is TRBJ2-5 and V is TRBV11-2, with D perhaps matching TRBD1 (6 bases). With 4 bases removed from V and 2 bases from J, the gap between germline ends came to 14 bases. Germline V gene data show CDR1 as SGHAT and CDR2 as FQNNGV. The CDR3 is made up of 15 amino acids. The CDR3 sequence is CASSSDDRLQETQYF. In nucleotides, the CDR3 is TGTGCCAGCAGCTCCGACGACAGGCTTCAAGAGACCCAGTACTTC. The full variable domain, rest sourced from reference TRBV11-2 and TRBJ2-5, is EAGVAQSPRYKIIEKRQSVAFWCNPISGHATLYWYQQILGQGPKLLIQFQNNGVVDDSQLPKDRFSAERLKGVDSTLKIQPAKLEDSAVYLCASSSDDRLQETQYFGPGTRLLVL.

CDR3 region: CASSFGGGLNTEAFF. CDR3 DNA: TGTGCCAGCAGTTTTGGGGGAGGCCTTAACACTGAAGCTTTCTTT. The chain links TRBV27 to TRBJ1-1, with D tentatively TRBD1 (5 bases). The CDR3 loop spans 15 amino acids. CDR1 is MNHEY, CDR2 SMNVEV, per germline (reference sequence). V dropped 3 bases and J dropped 2 bases, with 13 bases sitting between them.

This chain connects TRBV19 to TRBJ2-3, with 14 bases fitting TRBD2. The V gene's germline CDR1 is LNHDA and CDR2 SQIVND (reference sequence). V dropped 4 bases and J dropped 0; count of bases not matched to a gene: 6. CDR3 size: 18 residues. The CDR3 loop reads CASSTTSGGAVSTDTQYF. Written as DNA, the CDR3 is TGTGCCAGTAGTACGACTAGCGGGGGGGCGGTTAGCACAGATACGCAGTATTTT.

The chain carries TRBV19 and TRBJ1-5, with a weak D call TRBD1 (6 bases). From germline, CDR1 is LNHDA and CDR2 SQIVND (reference sequence). This CDR3 contains 15 residues. V lost 7 bases and J lost 7, with 20 bases in between. For the CDR3, the DNA is TGTGCCAGTAACCTGGTGGGGGCAGGTAGGCAGCCCCAGCATTTT. Amino acids: CASNLVGAGRQPQHF.

This sequence joins TRBV14 and TRBJ1-6; 8 nucleotides match TRBD1. This CDR3 region has 16 residues. Unmatched junction bases numbered 3, after V lost 1 base and J lost 4 bases. The germline gives CDR1 SGHDN, CDR2 FVKESK. This CDR3 reads CASSQVGTGYNSPLHF. In DNA, the CDR3 is TGTGCCAGCAGCCAAGTGGGGACAGGTTATAATTCACCCCTCCACTTT.

This clone was seen only once. The V call is TRBV7-2, the J call TRBJ2-1; D not resolved. Germline V gene sequence: CDR1 SGHTA, CDR2 FQGNSA. This CDR3 is built from 13 residues. Trimming shortened V by 3 bases and J by 2 bases, and 5 bases separated the two germline ends. CDR3 bases: TGTGCCAGCAGCTTTGGCCCCTACAATGAGCAGTTCTTC. It codes for CASSFGPYNEQFF. The complete variable domain, with remaining parts taken from reference TRBV7-2 and TRBJ2-1, reads GAGVSQSPSNKVTEKGKDVELRCDPISGHTALYWYRQSLGQGLEFLIYFQGNSAPDKSGLPSDRFSAERTGGSVSTLTIQRTQQEDSAVYLCASSFGPYNEQFFGPGTRLTVL.

The CDR3 DNA reads as TGTGCCAGCAGGACACTGACAGGGGACGGAAACACCATATATTTT. Its translation: CASRTLTGDGNTIYF. V gene TRBV6-5 combines with J gene TRBJ1-3; TRBD1 matches 8 bases. CDR3 length: 15 residues. V was clipped by 6 bases and J by 4 bases; unmatched bases: 8. Germline V gene sequence: CDR1 MNHEY, CDR2 SVGAGI.

This chain joins TRBV2 and TRBJ2-5; tentative D call: TRBD2 (6 bases). Germline V CDR1 and CDR2: SNHLY, FYNNEI. The CDR3 has 15 residues. The V and J ends lost 4 bases and 2 bases respectively, with 14 bases between them. CDR3 sequence (DNA): TGTGCCAGCAGTGGGAGGGCCAAGACACAAGAGACCCAGTACTTC. Translating it yields CASSGRAKTQETQYF.

CDR3: CASSQDREVSSYEQYF. CDR3 nucleotides: TGCGCCAGCAGCCAAGATCGCGAGGTGAGCTCCTACGAGCAGTACTTC. This chain connects TRBV4-3 to TRBJ2-7; D call uncertain. Germline assignment: CDR1 LGHNA and CDR2 YSLEER. The CDR3 runs to 16 residues. Trimming removed 0 bases at V and 0 bases at J, with 12 bases between.

The chain carries TRBV6-6 and TRBJ1-4; 7 bases match TRBD1. V was pared by 6 bases and J by 7 bases, with 5 bases of the junction left unmatched. Germline V gene sequence: CDR1 MNHNY, CDR2 SVGAGI (reference sequence). This CDR3 is 13 amino acids long. CDR3 sequence (DNA): TGTGCCAGCAGCGAGGGACAGCTTGAAAAACTGTTTTTT. Translation: CASSEGQLEKLFF.

The chain couples TRBV25-1 to TRBJ2-7, with a tentative D call TRBD1 (6 bases). The CDR3 loop spans 14 amino acids. Per the germline V gene, CDR1 is MGHDK and CDR2 is SYGVNS. The V end was cut by 6 bases, the J end by 3 bases, with 15 bases between. For the CDR3, the DNA is TGTGCCAGCAGGGATGGGACAATACACTACGAGCAGTACTTC. Its protein product is CASRDGTIHYEQYF.

The chain joins TRBV4-2 to TRBJ2-7; the match to TRBD2 covers 9 bases. Per germline, CDR1 LGHNA and CDR2 YNFKEQ. J lost 1 base, V lost 4 bases, and 11 bases had no gene match. The CDR3 is 17 amino acids. The DNA for the CDR3 is TGTGCCAGCAGCCCCCCGCGGGTGAGCGGGGGGTCCTACGAGCAGTACTTC. Translation gives CASSPPRVSGGSYEQYF.

The chain combines TRBV3-1 (or the pseudogene TRBV3-2) with TRBJ2-1; TRBD1 matches 7 bases. CDR1 is LGHDT and CDR2 is YNNKEL in the germline V gene (reference sequence). CDR3 length: 15 residues. V was pared by 1 base and J by 6 bases, with 6 bases of the junction left unmatched. The CDR3 is CASSQGTGKFNEQFF. The CDR3 region has the DNA TGTGCCAGCAGCCAAGGGACAGGAAAGTTCAATGAGCAGTTCTTC.

The gene calls are TRBV27 and TRBJ1-4; TRBD1 matches 10 bases. Germline V gives CDR1 MNHEY, CDR2 SMNVEV (reference sequence). Trimming cost V 5 bases and J 6 bases; bases outside gene matches: 6. The CDR3 sequence is 15 residues long. The CDR3 sequence is CASSGVGTGDEKLFF. DNA of the CDR3: TGTGCCAGCAGTGGGGTCGGGACAGGGGATGAAAAACTGTTTTTT. The complete variable domain, with remaining parts taken from reference TRBV27 and TRBJ1-4, reads EAQVTQNPRYLITVTGKKLTVTCSQNMNHEYMSWYRQDPGLGLRQIYYSMNVEVTDKGDVPEGYKVSRKEKRNFPLILESPSPNQTSLYFCASSGVGTGDEKLFFGSGTQLSVL.

The chain uses TRBV5-8 and TRBJ1-2; 7 bases fit TRBD1. Germline V gene data show CDR1 as SGHTS and CDR2 as YDEGEE. Trimming cost V 6 bases and J 4 bases; bases outside gene matches: 6. The CDR3 has 13 amino acids. CDR3 sequence: CASTPGTAYGYTF. Written as DNA, the CDR3 is TGTGCCAGCACTCCAGGGACAGCCTATGGCTACACCTTC.

This chain links TRBV27 with TRBJ2-7; TRBD1 is a possible D gene (5 bases). V lost 4 bases and J 3 bases, leaving 10 bases between the germline ends. CDR1 is MNHEY and CDR2 is SMNVEV in the germline V gene (reference sequence). The CDR3 length is 13 residues. CDR3 region: CASSWGRGYEQYF. CDR3 DNA: TGTGCCAGCAGTTGGGGAAGGGGCTACGAGCAGTACTTC.

V usage is TRBV3-1 (or the pseudogene TRBV3-2) and J usage is TRBJ2-7, with unresolved D. Germline CDR1 LGHDT, CDR2 YNNKEL (reference sequence). This CDR3 contains 13 residues. Trimming pared 1 base from V and 6 bases from J, leaving 10 bases between. The CDR3 here is CASSQGYSGEQYF. CDR3 nucleotide sequence: TGTGCCAGCAGCCAAGGATACTCGGGCGAGCAGTACTTC.

This sequence joins TRBV5-1 and TRBJ2-2; 7 nucleotides agree with TRBD1. This CDR3 spans 13 amino acids. Germline trimming cut 4 bases from V and 5 bases from J; bases unmatched to any gene: 2. CDR1 and CDR2 (germline): SGHRS, YFSETQ. The chain's CDR3 is CASSQGQTGELFF. CDR3 coding DNA: TGCGCCAGCAGCCAGGGACAGACCGGGGAGCTGTTTTTT.

This clone has just one count. The chain couples TRBV5-1 to TRBJ1-4; 8 nucleotides agree with TRBD1. With V trimmed by 0 bases and J by 6 bases, 7 bases remained unmatched. Germline CDR1 is SGHRS and CDR2 is YFSETQ. The CDR3 is made up of 16 amino acids. CDR3 region: CASSLGDRGVDEKLFF. For the CDR3, the DNA is TGCGCCAGCAGCTTGGGCGACAGGGGAGTGGATGAAAAACTGTTTTTT.

The V and J genes are TRBV12-2 and TRBJ1-6; TRBD1 reflects the table's D call only, with no check against the DNA. TRBV12-2 is an annotated pseudogene. CDR3 length: 19 residues. The CDR3 DNA reads as TGTGCAAGTGGATCTGATAGACAGGGAGCTACCTCCTATAATTCACCCCTCCACTTT. Its translation: CASGSDRQGATSYNSPLHF.

The chain joins TRBV6-1 to TRBJ2-7, with a tentative D call TRBD1 (5 bases). The CDR3 contains 15 residues. Trimming shortened V by 3 bases and J by 1 base, and 13 bases separated the two germline ends. Per the germline V gene, CDR1 is MNHNS and CDR2 is SASEGT. The CDR3 region has the DNA TGTGCCAGCAGTGAGCTCGACAGCGTTTCCTACGAGCAGTACTTC. Encoded protein: CASSELDSVSYEQYF.

The chain carries TRBV2 and TRBJ1-1; TRBD1 is a possible D gene (6 bases). The ends were cut back, 5 bases at V and 4 bases at J, with 8 bases in the middle. Germline V lookup: CDR1 SNHLY, CDR2 FYNNEI. The CDR3 has 12 residues. The DNA of the CDR3 is TGTGCCAGCAGTCCGACAGGCACTGAAGCTTTCTTT. Its protein is CASSPTGTEAFF.

The chain links TRBV6-5 to TRBJ2-1; D gene uncertain. Germline V lookup: CDR1 MNHEY, CDR2 SVGAGI. The CDR3 runs 11 residues. V gave up 7 bases and J gave up 7 bases, with 8 bases separating them. The CDR3 region is CASNKINEQFF. DNA of the CDR3: TGTGCCAGCAATAAAATTAATGAGCAGTTCTTC.

The gene calls are TRBV6-2 or TRBV6-3 and TRBJ2-2; a possible D gene is TRBD2 (5 bases). This CDR3 is 14 amino acids long. The V end was cut by 4 bases, the J end by 6 bases, with 12 bases between. Germline values: CDR1 MNHEY, CDR2 SVGEGT. The CDR3 region has the DNA TGTGCCAGCAGTTGGACTCACACGGCCGGGGAGCTGTTTTTT. Residues: CASSWTHTAGELFF.

This sequence joins TRBV7-2 and TRBJ2-1; TRBD1 agrees at 12 bases. Trimming took 3 bases from V and 7 from J; bases not matched to a gene: 4. The V gene's germline CDR1 is SGHTA and CDR2 FQGNSA. CDR3 length: 15 amino acids. The CDR3 reads CASSFGTGGWNEQFF. Here the CDR3 DNA reads TGTGCCAGCAGCTTCGGGACAGGGGGCTGGAATGAGCAGTTCTTC.

The V and J genes are TRBV6-5 and TRBJ2-7; 7 positions match TRBD1. From germline, CDR1 is MNHEY and CDR2 SVGAGI. V dropped 5 bases and J dropped 2; count of bases not matched to a gene: 3. CDR3 size: 13 residues. CDR3: CASSTTGTYEQYF. The CDR3, as DNA: TGTGCCAGCAGTACGACAGGGACCTACGAGCAGTACTTC.

V is TRBV11-2 and J is TRBJ2-5, with TRBD2 identical over 7 bases. V was clipped by 3 bases and J by 4 bases; unmatched bases: 8. The length of the CDR3 is 15 residues. Germline CDR1 is SGHAT and CDR2 is FQNNGV. CDR3 in amino acids: CASSLLRGGRETQYF. The DNA for the CDR3 is TGTGCCAGCAGCTTGCTACGGGGCGGGAGAGAGACCCAGTACTTC.

This clone was detected once. The V gene is TRBV19, the J gene TRBJ1-1, with a possible D match to TRBD1 (5 bases). The germline V and J ends were trimmed by 3 bases and 3 bases, with 17 bases remaining between them. Germline V gene sequence: CDR1 LNHDA, CDR2 SQIVND (reference sequence). The CDR3 covers 16 residues. The CDR3 DNA follows: TGTGCCAGTAGTATTTCCGCGTGGGGCGACGACACTGAAGCTTTCTTT. Encoded protein: CASSISAWGDDTEAFF.